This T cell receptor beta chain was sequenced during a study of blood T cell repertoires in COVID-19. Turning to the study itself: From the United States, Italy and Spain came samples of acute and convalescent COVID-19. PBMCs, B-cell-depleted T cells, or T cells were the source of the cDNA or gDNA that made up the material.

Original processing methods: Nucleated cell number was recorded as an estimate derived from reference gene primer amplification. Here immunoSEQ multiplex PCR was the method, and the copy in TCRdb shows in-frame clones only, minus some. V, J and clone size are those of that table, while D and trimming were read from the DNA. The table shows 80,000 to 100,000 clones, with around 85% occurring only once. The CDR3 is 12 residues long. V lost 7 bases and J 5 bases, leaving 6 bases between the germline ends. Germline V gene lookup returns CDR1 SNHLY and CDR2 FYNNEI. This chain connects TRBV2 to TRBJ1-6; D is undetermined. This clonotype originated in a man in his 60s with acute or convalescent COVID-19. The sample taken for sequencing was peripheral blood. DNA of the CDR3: TGTGCCAGCACACAAGATAATTCACCCCTCCACTTT. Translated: CASTQDNSPLHF.